This T cell receptor beta chain originates from a study of type 1 regulatory T cells. About the study: This in vitro CD4 product, T-allo10, is enriched for Tr1 cells and alloantigen-specific.

A note on this clonotype: What it binds is not known.

T-allo10 cells from the graft donor were described as anergic, host-alloantigen-specific, and alloantigen-specific suppressors. TCRdb reanalysed the reads using MiXCR and keeps one entry per CDR3 protein. The data show some 25,000 distinct CDR3 sequences, 72% seen once. The V gene lost 0 bases and the J gene lost 0 bases, with 15 bases spanning the gap. This CDR3 comprises 16 residues. Germline V gene data show CDR1 as DFQATT and CDR2 as SNEGSKA (reference sequence). The sequencing sample was made of cultured T cells, either the whole culture or a sorted T cell fraction (not recorded which). The subset was: Tr1-enriched cell product generated in vitro against host alloantigens. This clonotype originated in a human donor in good health. V usage is TRBV20-1 and J usage is TRBJ2-7; a possible D gene is TRBD2 (5 bases). The CDR3 region is CSAREDSLGSSYEQYF. In nucleotides, the CDR3 is TGCAGTGCTAGAGAGGATTCGTTGGGGAGCTCCTACGAGCAGTACTTC.